This T cell receptor beta chain was sequenced during a study of cytomegalovirus exposure and HLA in healthy donors. Notes on the study in general: Upon later analysis, HLA-associated TCR beta chains proved more clonally expanded than other, equally common chains. For most TCR beta V segments, an earlier analysis put the productive rate at about 90% or about 30% of the time. Presence/absence analyses assumed roughly uniform sequencing depth across donors.

CDR1 and CDR2 from the germline V gene are MGHRA and YSYEKL. V shed 1 base and J 2 bases; nucleotides not matched to a gene: 7. CDR3 length equals 16 residues. This clone turned up a few times. Antigen specificity is unknown. The PCR was carried out with 60 Vbeta primers and 13 Jbeta primers. Methods used by the authors: A later analysis tallied approximately 78 million unique TCR beta chains, some 10 million of them shared. Repertoires were generated with immunoSEQ multiplex PCR, while TCRdb's copy carries only in-frame clones and drops some. V and J calls and clone size follow that table, whereas D and trimming were derived from the DNA. This table has 200,000 to 250,000 clones, approximately 79% appearing once.

The source of this sequence is a man in his fifties in good health and CMV-seronegative. V is TRBV4-1 and J is TRBJ2-7; 8 bases are shared with TRBD2. The specimen was PBMCs. The CDR3 coding sequence is TGCGCCAGCAGCCAAGTCGCCACGGGAGGGACCTACGAGCAGTACTTC. Encoded protein: CASSQVATGGTYEQYF.